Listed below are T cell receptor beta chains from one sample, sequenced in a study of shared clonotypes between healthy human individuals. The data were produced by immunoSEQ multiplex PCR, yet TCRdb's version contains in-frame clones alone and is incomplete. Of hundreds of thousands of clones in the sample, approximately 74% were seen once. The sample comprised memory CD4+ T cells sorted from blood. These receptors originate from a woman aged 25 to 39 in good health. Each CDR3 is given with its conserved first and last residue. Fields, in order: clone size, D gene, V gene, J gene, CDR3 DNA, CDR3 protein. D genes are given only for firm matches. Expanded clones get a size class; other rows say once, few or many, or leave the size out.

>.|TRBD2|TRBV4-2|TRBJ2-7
TGTGCCAGCAGCCGGCGACTAGCGGCCGAGCAGTACTTC
CASSRRLAAEQYF
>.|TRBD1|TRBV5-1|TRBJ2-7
TGCGCCAGCAGCTTGGCAACCGGGACAGGGCTCCGCGAGCAGTACTTC
CASSLATGTGLREQYF
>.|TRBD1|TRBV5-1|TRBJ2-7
TGCGCCAGCAGCTCAGTCCCGGGACAGGGTTACTACGAGCAGTACTTC
CASSSVPGQGYYEQYF
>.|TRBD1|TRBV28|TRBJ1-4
TGTGCCAGCAGTCGGACAGGGAGAACAACTAATGAAAAACTGTTTTTT
CASSRTGRTTNEKLFF
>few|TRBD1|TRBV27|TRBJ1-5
TGTGCCAGTAGACCGCAGGGGGGTCATCAGCCCCAGCATTTT
CASRPQGGHQPQHF
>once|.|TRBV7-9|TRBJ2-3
TGTGCCAGCAACACCCTGGGCCGCACAGATACGCAGTATTTT
CASNTLGRTDTQYF
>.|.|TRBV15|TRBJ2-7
TGTGCCACCAGCAGAGATAGAGGGCAGGGGAATGTCGAGCAGTACTTC
CATSRDRGQGNVEQYF
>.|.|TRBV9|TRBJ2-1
TGTGCCAGCAGCGTAGGGAGTTCGCCGGATAATGAGCAGTTCTTC
CASSVGSSPDNEQFF
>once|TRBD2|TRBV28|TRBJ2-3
TGTGCCAGCAGTCTTACAGGACTAGCGGAACGGTACACAGATACGCAGTATTTT
CASSLTGLAERYTDTQYF
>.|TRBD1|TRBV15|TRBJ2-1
TGTGCCACCAGCAGAGAAGGACAGGGGGCTAGGAATGAGCAGTTCTTC
CATSREGQGARNEQFF
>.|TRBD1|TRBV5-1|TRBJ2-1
TGCGCCAGCAGCCCCGGGACAGCTCTGACGGAGCAGTTCTTC
CASSPGTALTEQFF
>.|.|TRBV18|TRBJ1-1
TGTGCCAGCTCACCAATACGTACCGAACAGGAAGCTTTCTTT
CASSPIRTEQEAFF
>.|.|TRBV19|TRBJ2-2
TGTGCCAGTGCAAGGACAGATCCGAACACCGGGGAGCTGTTTTTT
CASARTDPNTGELFF